This T cell receptor (beta chain) was captured by sequencing in a study of cytomegalovirus exposure and HLA in healthy donors. Primers included in the PCR were 60 Vbeta and 13 Jbeta primers. TCRdb keeps only in-frame clones here, not all; method: immunoSEQ multiplex PCR. The sample has more than 150,000 clones; less than 90% are singletons. With respect to this clone: Its specificity is not known.

Whole-study findings and limits: CMV serostatus alone was available as immune exposure information. Some TCR beta chains (roughly 160 of them) were listed as cytomegalovirus-associated. Follow-up analysis found HLA locus-dependent TCR association rates, highest for DRB1 and lowest for HLA-C. Most TCR sequences were rare, but some public TCRs occurred in many donors.

CDR3 length equals 16 residues. V gave up 0 bases and J gave up 0 bases; unmatched junction bases: 3. Germline-derived CDR1 and CDR2 are SGHRS and YFSETQ. The chain joins TRBV5-1 to TRBJ2-1; TRBD2 matches at 7 bases. The source is a man aged 50-59 years in good health and CMV-seronegative. Sequencing used PBMCs. The CDR3 loop is CASSLEAGSSYNEQFF. DNA of the CDR3: TGCGCCAGCAGCTTGGAAGCGGGGAGCTCCTACAATGAGCAGTTCTTC.